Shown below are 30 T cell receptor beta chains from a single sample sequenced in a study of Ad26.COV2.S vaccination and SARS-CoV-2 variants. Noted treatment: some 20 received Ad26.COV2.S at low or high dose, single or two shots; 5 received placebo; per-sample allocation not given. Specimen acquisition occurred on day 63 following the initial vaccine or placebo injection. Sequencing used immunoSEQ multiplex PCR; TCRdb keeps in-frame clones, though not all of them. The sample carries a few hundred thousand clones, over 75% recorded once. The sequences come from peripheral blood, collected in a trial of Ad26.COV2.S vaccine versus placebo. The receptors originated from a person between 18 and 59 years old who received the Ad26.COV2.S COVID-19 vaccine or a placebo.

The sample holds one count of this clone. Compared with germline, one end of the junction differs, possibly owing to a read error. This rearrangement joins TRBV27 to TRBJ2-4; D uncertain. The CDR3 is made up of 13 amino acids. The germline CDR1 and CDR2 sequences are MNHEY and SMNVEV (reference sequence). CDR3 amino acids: CAARSLSKNIQYF. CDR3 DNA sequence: TGCGCGGCCCGATCGTTGTCCAAAAACATTCAGTACTTC.

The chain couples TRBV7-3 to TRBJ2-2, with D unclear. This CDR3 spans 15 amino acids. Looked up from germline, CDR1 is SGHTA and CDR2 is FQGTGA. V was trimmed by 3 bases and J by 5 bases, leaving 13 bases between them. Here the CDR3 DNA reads TGTGCCAGCAGCTTCGGGCCCACGGTTACCGGGGAGCTGTTTTTT. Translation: CASSFGPTVTGELFF.

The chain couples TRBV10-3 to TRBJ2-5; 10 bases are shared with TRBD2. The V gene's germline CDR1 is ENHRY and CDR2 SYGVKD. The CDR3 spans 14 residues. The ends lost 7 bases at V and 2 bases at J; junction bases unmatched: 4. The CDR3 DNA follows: TGTGCCATCAAAGCGGGAGGGCCGCAAGAGACCCAGTACTTC. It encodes CAIKAGGPQETQYF.

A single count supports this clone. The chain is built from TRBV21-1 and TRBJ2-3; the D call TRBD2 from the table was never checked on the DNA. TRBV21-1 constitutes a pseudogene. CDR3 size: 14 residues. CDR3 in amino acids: CASSSSDSTDTQYF. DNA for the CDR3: TGTGCCAGCAGCTCAAGCGATAGCACAGATACGCAGTATTTT.

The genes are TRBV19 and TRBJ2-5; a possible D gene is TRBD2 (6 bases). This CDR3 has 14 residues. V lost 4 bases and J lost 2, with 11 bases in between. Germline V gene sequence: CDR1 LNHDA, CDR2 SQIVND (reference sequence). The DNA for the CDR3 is TGTGCCAGTAGTAAAACTAGCATACAAGAGACCCAGTACTTC. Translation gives CASSKTSIQETQYF.

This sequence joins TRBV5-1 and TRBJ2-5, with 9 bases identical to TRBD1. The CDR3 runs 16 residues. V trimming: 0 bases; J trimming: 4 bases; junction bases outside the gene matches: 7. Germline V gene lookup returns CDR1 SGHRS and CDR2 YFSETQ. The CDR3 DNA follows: TGCGCCAGCAGCTTGGTGGGACAGGGTGGGACAGAGACCCAGTACTTC. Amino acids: CASSLVGQGGTETQYF.

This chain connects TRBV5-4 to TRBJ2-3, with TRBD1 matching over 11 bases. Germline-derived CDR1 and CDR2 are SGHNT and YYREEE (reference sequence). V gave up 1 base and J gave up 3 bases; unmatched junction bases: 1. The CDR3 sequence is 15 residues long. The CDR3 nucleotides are TGTGCCAGCAGCTTGTGGGACAGGGGGACAGATACGCAGTATTTT. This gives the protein CASSLWDRGTDTQYF.

CDR3 in DNA: TGTGCCAGCAGCTTACTGTCGGGGTATATAAGGCGTGAAGCTTTCTTT. Its protein is CASSLLSGYIRREAFF. The chain uses TRBV5-8 and TRBJ1-1; D uncertain. CDR1 and CDR2 (germline): SGHTS, YDEGEE. This CDR3 comprises 16 residues. Trimming took off 2 bases at V and 7 bases at J, with 21 bases between the two ends.

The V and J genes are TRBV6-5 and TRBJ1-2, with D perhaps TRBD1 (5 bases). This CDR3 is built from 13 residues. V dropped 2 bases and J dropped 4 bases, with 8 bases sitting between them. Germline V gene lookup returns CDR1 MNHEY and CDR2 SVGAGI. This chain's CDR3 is CASSYMGVYGYTF. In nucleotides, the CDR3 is TGTGCCAGCAGTTACATGGGGGTCTATGGCTACACCTTC.

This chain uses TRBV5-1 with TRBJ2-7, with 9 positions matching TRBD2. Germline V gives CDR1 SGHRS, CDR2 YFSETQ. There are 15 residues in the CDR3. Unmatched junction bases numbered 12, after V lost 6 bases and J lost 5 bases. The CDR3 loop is CASKTLAGGPDEQYF. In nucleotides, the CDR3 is TGCGCCAGCAAGACGTTGGCGGGAGGGCCGGACGAGCAGTACTTC.

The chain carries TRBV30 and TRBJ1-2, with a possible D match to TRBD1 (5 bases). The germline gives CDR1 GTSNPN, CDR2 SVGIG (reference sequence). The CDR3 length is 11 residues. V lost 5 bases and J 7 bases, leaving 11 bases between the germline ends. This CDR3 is CAWARAGGYTF. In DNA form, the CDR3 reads TGTGCCTGGGCCAGGGCCGGTGGCTACACCTTC. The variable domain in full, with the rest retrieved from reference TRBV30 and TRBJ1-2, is SQTIHQWPATLVQPVGSPLSLECTVEGTSNPNLYWYRQAAGRGLQLLFYSVGIGQISSEVPQNLSASRPQDRQFILSSKKLLLSDSGFYLCAWARAGGYTFGSGTRLTVV.

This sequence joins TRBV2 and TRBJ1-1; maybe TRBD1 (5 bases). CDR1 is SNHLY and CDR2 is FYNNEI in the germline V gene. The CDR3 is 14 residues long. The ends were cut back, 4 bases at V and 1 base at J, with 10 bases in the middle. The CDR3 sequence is CASSVRGRNTEAFF. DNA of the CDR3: TGTGCCAGCAGTGTGCGGGGGAGGAACACTGAAGCTTTCTTT.

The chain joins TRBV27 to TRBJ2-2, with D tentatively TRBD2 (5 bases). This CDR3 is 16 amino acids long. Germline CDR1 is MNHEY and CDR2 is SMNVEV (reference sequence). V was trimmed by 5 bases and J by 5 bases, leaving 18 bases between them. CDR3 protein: CASSGDERIGTGELFF. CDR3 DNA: TGTGCCAGCAGTGGTGATGAGCGGATAGGAACCGGGGAGCTGTTTTTT.

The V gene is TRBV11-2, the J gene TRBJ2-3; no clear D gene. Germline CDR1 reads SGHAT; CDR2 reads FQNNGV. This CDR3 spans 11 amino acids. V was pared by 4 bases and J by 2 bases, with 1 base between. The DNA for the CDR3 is TGTGCCAGCAGCTACACAGATACGCAGTATTTT. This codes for CASSYTDTQYF.

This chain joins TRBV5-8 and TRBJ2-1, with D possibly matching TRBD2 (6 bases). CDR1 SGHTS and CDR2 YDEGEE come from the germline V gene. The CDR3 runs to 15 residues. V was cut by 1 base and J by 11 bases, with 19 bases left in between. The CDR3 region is CASSLRAGSGWKQFF. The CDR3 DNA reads TGTGCCAGCAGCTTGCGTGCAGGGAGCGGGTGGAAGCAGTTCTTC. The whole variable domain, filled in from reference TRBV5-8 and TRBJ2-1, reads EAGVTQSPTHLIKTRGQQATLRCSPISGHTSVYWYQQALGLGLQFLLWYDEGEERNRGNFPPRFSGRQFPNYSSELNVNALELEDSALYLCASSLRAGSGWKQFFGPGTRLTVL.

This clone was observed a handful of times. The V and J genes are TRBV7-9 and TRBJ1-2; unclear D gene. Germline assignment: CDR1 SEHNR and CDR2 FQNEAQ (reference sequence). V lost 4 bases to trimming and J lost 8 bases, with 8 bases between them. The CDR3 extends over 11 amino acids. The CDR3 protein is CASSSDHGYTF. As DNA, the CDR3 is TGTGCCAGCAGCTCTGACCACGGCTACACCTTC.

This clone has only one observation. The CDR3 loop reads CASSFGGRGNTGELFF. Written as DNA, the CDR3 is TGTGCCAGCAGCTTTGGAGGCCGGGGAAACACCGGGGAGCTGTTTTTT. The genes are TRBV7-9 and TRBJ2-2, with a possible D match to TRBD2 (5 bases). Trimming shortened V by 3 bases and J by 2 bases, and 13 bases separated the two germline ends. CDR3 size: 16 residues. From germline, CDR1 is SEHNR and CDR2 FQNEAQ (reference sequence).

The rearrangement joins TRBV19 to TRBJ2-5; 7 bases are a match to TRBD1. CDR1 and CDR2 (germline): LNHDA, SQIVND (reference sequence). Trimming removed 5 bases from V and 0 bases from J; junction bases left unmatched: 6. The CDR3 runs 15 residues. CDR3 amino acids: CASSSGTAYQETQYF. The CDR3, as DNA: TGTGCCAGTAGTTCCGGGACAGCCTACCAAGAGACCCAGTACTTC. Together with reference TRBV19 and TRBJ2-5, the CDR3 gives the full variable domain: DGGITQSPKYLFRKEGQNVTLSCEQNLNHDAMYWYRQDPGQGLRLIYYSQIVNDFQKGDIAEGYSVSREKKESFPLTVTSAQKNPTAFYLCASSSGTAYQETQYFGPGTRLLVL.

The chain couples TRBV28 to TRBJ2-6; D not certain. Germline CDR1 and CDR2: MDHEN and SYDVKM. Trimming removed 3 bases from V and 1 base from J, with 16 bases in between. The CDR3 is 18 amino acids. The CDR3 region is CASSFNLSPRSGANVLTF. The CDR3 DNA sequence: TGTGCCAGCAGTTTCAATCTCAGCCCCCGATCTGGGGCCAACGTCCTGACTTTC.

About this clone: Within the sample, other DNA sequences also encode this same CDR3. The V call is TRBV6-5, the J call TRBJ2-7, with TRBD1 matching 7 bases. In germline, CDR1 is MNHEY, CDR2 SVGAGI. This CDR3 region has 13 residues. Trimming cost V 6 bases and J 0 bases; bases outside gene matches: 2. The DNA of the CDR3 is TGTGCCAGCAGGAGGGACAGCTCCTACGAGCAGTACTTC. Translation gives CASRRDSSYEQYF.

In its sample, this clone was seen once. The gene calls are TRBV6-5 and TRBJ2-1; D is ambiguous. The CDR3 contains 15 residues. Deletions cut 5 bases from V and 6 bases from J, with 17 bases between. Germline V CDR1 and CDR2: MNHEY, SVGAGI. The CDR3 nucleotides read TGTGCCAGCAGTCCTCCGGGCCTAAAGGGCAATGAGCAGTTCTTC. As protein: CASSPPGLKGNEQFF.

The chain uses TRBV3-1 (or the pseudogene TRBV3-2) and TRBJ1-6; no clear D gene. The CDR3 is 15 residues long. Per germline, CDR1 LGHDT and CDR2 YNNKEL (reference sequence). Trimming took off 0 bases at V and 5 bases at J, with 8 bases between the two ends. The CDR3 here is CASSQDPGNNSPLHF. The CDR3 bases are TGTGCCAGCAGCCAAGATCCGGGGAATAATTCACCCCTCCACTTT.

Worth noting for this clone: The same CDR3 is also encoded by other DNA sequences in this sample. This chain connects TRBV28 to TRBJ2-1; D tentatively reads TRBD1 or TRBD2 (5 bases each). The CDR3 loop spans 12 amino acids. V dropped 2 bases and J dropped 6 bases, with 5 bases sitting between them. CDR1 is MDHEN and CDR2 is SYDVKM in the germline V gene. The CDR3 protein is CASSLGGNEQFF. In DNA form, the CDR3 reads TGTGCCAGCAGTTTAGGGGGCAATGAGCAGTTCTTC.

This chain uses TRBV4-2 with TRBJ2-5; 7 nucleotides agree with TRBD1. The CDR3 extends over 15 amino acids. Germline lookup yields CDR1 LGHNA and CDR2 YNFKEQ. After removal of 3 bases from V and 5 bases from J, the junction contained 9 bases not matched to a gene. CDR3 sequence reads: CASSQNRGPHETQYF. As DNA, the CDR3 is TGTGCCAGCAGCCAGAACAGGGGCCCCCATGAGACCCAGTACTTC.

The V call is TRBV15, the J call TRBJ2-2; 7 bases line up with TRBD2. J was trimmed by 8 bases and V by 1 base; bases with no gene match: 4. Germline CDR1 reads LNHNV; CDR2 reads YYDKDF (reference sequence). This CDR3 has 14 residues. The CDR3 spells CATSRGWGGGELFF. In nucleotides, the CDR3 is TGTGCCACCAGCAGAGGCTGGGGGGGTGGGGAGCTGTTTTTT. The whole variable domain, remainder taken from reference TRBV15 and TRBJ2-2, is DAMVIQNPRYQVTQFGKPVTLSCSQTLNHNVMYWYQQKSSQAPKLLFHYYDKDFNNEADTPDNFQSRRPNTSFCFLDIRSPGLGDTAMYLCATSRGWGGGELFFGEGSRLTVL.

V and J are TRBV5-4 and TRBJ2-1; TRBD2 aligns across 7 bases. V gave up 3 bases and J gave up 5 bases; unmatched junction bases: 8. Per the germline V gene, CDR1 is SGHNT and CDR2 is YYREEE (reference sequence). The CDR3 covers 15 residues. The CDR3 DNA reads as TGTGCCAGCAGCTCGGGAGGTACCGCGAACAATGAGCAGTTCTTC. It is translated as CASSSGGTANNEQFF.

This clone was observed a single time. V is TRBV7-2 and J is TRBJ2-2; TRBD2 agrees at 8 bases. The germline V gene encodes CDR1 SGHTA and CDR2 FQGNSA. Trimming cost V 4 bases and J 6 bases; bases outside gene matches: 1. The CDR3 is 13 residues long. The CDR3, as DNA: TGTGCCAGCAGCTCGGGACTAGCCGGGGAGCTGTTTTTT. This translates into CASSSGLAGELFF. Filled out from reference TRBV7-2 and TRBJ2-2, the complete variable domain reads GAGVSQSPSNKVTEKGKDVELRCDPISGHTALYWYRQSLGQGLEFLIYFQGNSAPDKSGLPSDRFSAERTGGSVSTLTIQRTQQEDSAVYLCASSSGLAGELFFGEGSRLTVL.

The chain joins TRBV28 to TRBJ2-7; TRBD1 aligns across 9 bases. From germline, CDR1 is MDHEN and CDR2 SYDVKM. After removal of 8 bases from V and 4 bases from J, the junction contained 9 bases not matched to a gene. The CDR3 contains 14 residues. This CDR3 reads CASDAGTGIYEQYF. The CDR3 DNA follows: TGTGCCAGCGATGCCGGGACAGGGATATACGAGCAGTACTTC.

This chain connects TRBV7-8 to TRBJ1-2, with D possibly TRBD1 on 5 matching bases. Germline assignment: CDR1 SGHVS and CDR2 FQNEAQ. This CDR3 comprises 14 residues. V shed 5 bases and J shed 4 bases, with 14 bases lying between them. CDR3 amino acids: CASSKAGFSYGYTF. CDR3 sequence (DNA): TGTGCCAGCAGCAAAGCAGGGTTTAGCTATGGCTACACCTTC.

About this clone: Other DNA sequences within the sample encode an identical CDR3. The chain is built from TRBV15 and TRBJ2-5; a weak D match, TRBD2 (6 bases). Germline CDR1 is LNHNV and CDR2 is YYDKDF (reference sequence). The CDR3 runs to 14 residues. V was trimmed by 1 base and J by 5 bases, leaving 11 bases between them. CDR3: CATSRVGGIETQYF. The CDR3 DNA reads TGTGCCACCAGCAGAGTCGGAGGGATCGAGACCCAGTACTTC. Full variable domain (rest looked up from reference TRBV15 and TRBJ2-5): DAMVIQNPRYQVTQFGKPVTLSCSQTLNHNVMYWYQQKSSQAPKLLFHYYDKDFNNEADTPDNFQSRRPNTSFCFLDIRSPGLGDTAMYLCATSRVGGIETQYFGPGTRLLVL.